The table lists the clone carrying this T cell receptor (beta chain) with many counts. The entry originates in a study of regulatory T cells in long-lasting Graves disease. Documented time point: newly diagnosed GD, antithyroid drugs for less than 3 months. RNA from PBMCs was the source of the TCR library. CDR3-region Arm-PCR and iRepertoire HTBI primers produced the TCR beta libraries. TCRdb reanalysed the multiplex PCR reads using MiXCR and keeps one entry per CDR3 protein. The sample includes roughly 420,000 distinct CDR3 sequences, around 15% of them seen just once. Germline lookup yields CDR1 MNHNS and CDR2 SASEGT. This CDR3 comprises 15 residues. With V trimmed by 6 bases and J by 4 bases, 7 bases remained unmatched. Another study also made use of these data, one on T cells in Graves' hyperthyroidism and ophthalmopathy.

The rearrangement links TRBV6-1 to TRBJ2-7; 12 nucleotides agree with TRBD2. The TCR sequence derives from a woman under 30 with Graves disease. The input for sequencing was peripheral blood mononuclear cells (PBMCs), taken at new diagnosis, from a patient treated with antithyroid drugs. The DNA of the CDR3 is TGTGCCAGCAGCACTGGGACTAGCGGGCAATACGAGCAGTACTTC. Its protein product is CASSTGTSGQYEQYF.